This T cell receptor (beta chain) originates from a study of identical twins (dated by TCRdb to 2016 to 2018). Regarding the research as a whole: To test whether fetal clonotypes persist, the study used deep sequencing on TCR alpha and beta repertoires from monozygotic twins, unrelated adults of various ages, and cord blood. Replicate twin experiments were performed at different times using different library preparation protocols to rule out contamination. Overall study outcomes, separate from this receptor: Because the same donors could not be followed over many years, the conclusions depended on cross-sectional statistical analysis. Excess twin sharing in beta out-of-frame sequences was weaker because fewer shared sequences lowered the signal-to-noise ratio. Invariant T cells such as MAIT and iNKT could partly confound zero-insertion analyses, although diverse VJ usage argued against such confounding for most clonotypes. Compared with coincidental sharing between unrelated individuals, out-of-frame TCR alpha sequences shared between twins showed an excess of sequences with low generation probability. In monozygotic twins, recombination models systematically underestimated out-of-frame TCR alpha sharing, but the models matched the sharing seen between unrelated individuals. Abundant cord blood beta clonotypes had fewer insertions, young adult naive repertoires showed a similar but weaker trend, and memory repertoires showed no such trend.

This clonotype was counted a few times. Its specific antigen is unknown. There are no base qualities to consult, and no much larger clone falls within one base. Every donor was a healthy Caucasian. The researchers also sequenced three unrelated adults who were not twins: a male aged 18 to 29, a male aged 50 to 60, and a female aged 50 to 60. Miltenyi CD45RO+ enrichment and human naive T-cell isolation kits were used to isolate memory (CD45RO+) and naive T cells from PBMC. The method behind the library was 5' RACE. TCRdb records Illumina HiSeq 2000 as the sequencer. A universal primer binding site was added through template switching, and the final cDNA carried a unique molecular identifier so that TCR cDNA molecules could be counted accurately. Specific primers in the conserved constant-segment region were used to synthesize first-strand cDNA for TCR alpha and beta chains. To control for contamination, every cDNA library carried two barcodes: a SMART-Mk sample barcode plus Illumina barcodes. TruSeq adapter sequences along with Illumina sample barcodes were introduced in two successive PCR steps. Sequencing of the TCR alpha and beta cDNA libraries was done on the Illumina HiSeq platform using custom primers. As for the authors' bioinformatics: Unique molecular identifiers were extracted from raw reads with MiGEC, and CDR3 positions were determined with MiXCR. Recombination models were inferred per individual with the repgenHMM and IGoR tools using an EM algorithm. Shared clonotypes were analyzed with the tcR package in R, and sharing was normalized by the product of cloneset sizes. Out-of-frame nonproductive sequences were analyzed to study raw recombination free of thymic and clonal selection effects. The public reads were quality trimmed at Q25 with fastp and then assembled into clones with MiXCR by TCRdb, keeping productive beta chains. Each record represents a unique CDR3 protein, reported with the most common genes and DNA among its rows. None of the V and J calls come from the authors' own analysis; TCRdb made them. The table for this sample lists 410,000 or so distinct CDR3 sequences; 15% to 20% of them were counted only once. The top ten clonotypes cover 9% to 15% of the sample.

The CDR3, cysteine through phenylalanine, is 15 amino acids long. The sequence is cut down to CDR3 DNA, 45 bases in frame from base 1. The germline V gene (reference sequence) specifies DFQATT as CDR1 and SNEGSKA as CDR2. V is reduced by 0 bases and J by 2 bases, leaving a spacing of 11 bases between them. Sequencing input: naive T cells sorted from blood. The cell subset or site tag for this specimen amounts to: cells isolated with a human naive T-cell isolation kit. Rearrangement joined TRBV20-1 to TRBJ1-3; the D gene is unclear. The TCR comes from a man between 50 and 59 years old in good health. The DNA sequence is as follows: TGCAGTGCTAGAGATCTAGGGTCCCCTGGAAACACCATATATTTT. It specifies CSARDLGSPGNTIYF.